These T cell receptor beta chains were read from a single sample in a study of esophageal squamous cell carcinoma under preoperative chemotherapy. TCRdb itself ran the PCR reads through MiXCR, one entry per CDR3 protein. Among approximately 19,000 distinct CDR3 sequences, 35% to 55% were seen once, and the ten largest hold under 35%. The biological material was taken from a patient given preoperative chemotherapy. The receptor source for this set is a human donor with esophageal squamous cell carcinoma. The donor label of this sample is uncertain. The CDR3 runs from the conserved cysteine through the conserved F or W. The order of the fields is D gene, clone size, V gene, J gene, CDR3 DNA, CDR3 protein. The D gene is left open where the match is weak. Clone sizes are given selectively: once, few, many, or a class where the clone is expanded.

.	.	TRBV7-9	TRBJ2-5	TGTGCCAGCAGCTTGGCGTCAAAGACCCAGCTCTTC	CASSLASKTQLF
TRBD1	.	TRBV12-3/TRBV12-4	TRBJ1-6	TGTGCCAGCAGTTTGCGACAGGGTGCCGCACCCCTCCACTTT	CASSLRQGAAPLHF
.	.	TRBV7-2	TRBJ2-3	TGTGCCAGCAGCTTACAAGGGCGGGTGGGAGGTACGCAGTATTTT	CASSLQGRVGGTQYF
.	.	TRBV7-2	TRBJ1-1	TGTGCCAGCAGCCGAGGGTGGGCCAACACTGAAGCTTTCTTT	CASSRGWANTEAFF
.	.	TRBV7-6	TRBJ2-2	TGTGCCAGCAGCTTAGGGGGCCTAGGGATCACCGGGGAGCTGTTTTTT	CASSLGGLGITGELFF
.	.	TRBV5-4	TRBJ2-3	TGTGCCAGCAGCTTGGCCAGCGGGAGCACAGATACGCAGTATTTT	CASSLASGSTDTQYF
TRBD2	.	TRBV12-5	TRBJ2-5	TGTGCTAGTGGCCCCGGGACTAGCGGGAGAGGTGAGCAGTACTTC	CASGPGTSGRGEQYF
.	large	TRBV7-6	TRBJ2-7	TGTGCCAGCAGCTTAGCAGTGATCGGGAACTCCTACGAGCAGTACTTC	CASSLAVIGNSYEQYF
.	few	TRBV7-2	TRBJ2-3	TGTGCCAGCAGCTTCGAACTTGCGGAAAGCACAGATACGCAGTATTTT	CASSFELAESTDTQYF
.	.	TRBV7-9	TRBJ2-5	TGTGCCAGCAGCTTAGGCCCCAAGACCCAGTACTTC	CASSLGPKTQYF
TRBD2	.	TRBV7-9	TRBJ2-5	TGTGCCAGCAGCGGGGGACTAGCGGAAGAGACCCAGTACTTC	CASSGGLAEETQYF
TRBD2	few	TRBV25-1	TRBJ2-5	TGTGCCAGCAGCGGGAGGGGTGGGCAAGAGACCCAGTACTTC	CASSGRGGQETQYF
.	medium-sized	TRBV11-2	TRBJ1-1	TGTGCCAGCAGCCCCCTGGACGGCCTGAACACTGAAGCTTTCTTT	CASSPLDGLNTEAFF
TRBD2	many	TRBV6-2/TRBV6-3	TRBJ2-3	TGTGCCAGCAGTTCGACTAGCGGGAGCTCAGATACGCAGTATTTT	CASSSTSGSSDTQYF
TRBD1	.	TRBV7-2	TRBJ2-7	TGTGCCAGCAGCTTGGGACAGCTTGATGAGCAGTACTTC	CASSLGQLDEQYF
TRBD2	many	TRBV25-1	TRBJ2-3	TGTGCCAGTTCTAGCGGGAGTAGCGCAGATACGCAGTATTTT	CASSSGSSADTQYF
TRBD1	.	TRBV7-2	TRBJ2-7	TGTGCCAGCAGCTTAGCCCGACAGGGTAAGAGTTACGAGCAGTACTTC	CASSLARQGKSYEQYF
.	many	TRBV5-8	TRBJ2-2	TGTGCCAGCAGCTTGGTTGGGGGGCGTGACACCGGGGAGCTGTTTTTT	CASSLVGGRDTGELFF
.	.	TRBV7-3	TRBJ2-5	TGTGCCAGCAGCCTGGGCGGGGACGGCTCCCCCCAGTACTTC	CASSLGGDGSPQYF
TRBD1	.	TRBV7-2	TRBJ2-3	TGTGCCAGCAGCTTAGAAGTAGCGGGGACAGGGGGGAGCACAGATACGCAGTATTTT	CASSLEVAGTGGSTDTQYF
.	.	TRBV7-2	TRBJ2-3	TGTGCCAGCAGCTTCCTTAGAAATTTCCCGTCTAGGGCAGATACGCAGTATTTT	CASSFLRNFPSRADTQYF
.	.	TRBV7-3	TRBJ2-3	TGTGCCAGCAGCTTAATTGGCACAAATATTCAGTACTTT	CASSLIGTNIQYF
TRBD2	.	TRBV12-3/TRBV12-4	TRBJ2-4	TGTGCCAGCAGTCATCAGACTAGCGGGAGAAATGAGCAGTACTTC	CASSHQTSGRNEQYF
TRBD2	.	TRBV7-2	TRBJ2-7	TGTGCCAGCAGCTTTAAGAGCGGGGGCGGTGAGCAGTACTTC	CASSFKSGGGEQYF
.	.	TRBV7-3	TRBJ2-1	TGTGCCAGCAGTCACCACCGAGGTAGTTTATTCTACGAGCAGTTCTTC	CASSHHRGSLFYEQFF
TRBD2	many	TRBV7-6	TRBJ2-1	TGTGCCAGCACCCTCCAGCGGGGCTCCTACAATGAGCAGTTCTTC	CASTLQRGSYNEQFF
TRBD2	many	TRBV7-2	TRBJ2-1	TGTGCCAGCAGCGATAAAGGGACTAGCGGCTACAATGAGCAGTTCTTC	CASSDKGTSGYNEQFF
TRBD2	many	TRBV7-9	TRBJ2-5	TGTGCCAGCAGCTCCGCCGTGCGGGGAGGGGCAGAGACCCAGTACTTC	CASSSAVRGGAETQYF
TRBD2	.	TRBV12-3/TRBV12-4	TRBJ2-7	TGTGCCAGCAGTTTCGCGGGAGTCACTTCGGAGCAGTACTTC	CASSFAGVTSEQYF
.	.	TRBV7-3	TRBJ2-5	TGTGCCACCGGCGCCGGGAGCCGTGACCTAGATACCCAGTATTTC	CATGAGSRDLDTQYF
TRBD1	few	TRBV5-1	TRBJ2-2	TGCGCCAGCAGCGCGACAGGGGCGAACACCGGGGAGCTGTTTTTT	CASSATGANTGELFF
.	.	TRBV11-2	TRBJ2-1	TGTGCCAGCACCGTAGGAGAAGGTGGTAGAGAGACCCAGTTCTTC	CASTVGEGGRETQFF
.	many	TRBV6-1	TRBJ1-5	TGTGCCAGCAGTGAGAATCAGCCCCAGCATTTT	CASSENQPQHF
TRBD2	many	TRBV7-2	TRBJ2-7	TGTGCCAGCAGCCCCAGCGGGAGCCAATTCTACGAGCAGTACTTC	CASSPSGSQFYEQYF
TRBD1	.	TRBV7-2	TRBJ1-2	TGTGCCAGCAGCCCCCAAAGGACAGGGTGGTATGGCTACACCTTC	CASSPQRTGWYGYTF
.	.	TRBV7-3	TRBJ2-3	TGTGCCAGCAGCCAATTAGGTAGCACAGATACGCAGTATTTT	CASSQLGSTDTQYF
.	.	TRBV7-8	TRBJ2-5	TGTGCCAGCAGCTTGGGGGTTGGGGCAGCGACCCGGCTCTTC	CASSLGVGAATRLF
TRBD1	.	TRBV7-9	TRBJ1-1	TGTGCCAGCAGCCCCGGGACAGCTAACACTGAAGCTTTCTTT	CASSPGTANTEAFF
TRBD2	.	TRBV7-3	TRBJ2-5	TGTGGCAGCGGGGGGCGTGGCACAGATACCCAGTACTTC	CGSGGRGTDTQYF
.	.	TRBV7-9	TRBJ1-6	TGTGCCAGCAGCTTCCCGGTTCGTAATTCACCCCTCCACTTT	CASSFPVRNSPLHF
TRBD2	many	TRBV7-2	TRBJ2-4	TGTGCCAGCAGCTTAGCGGGGCGGGGGGCCAAAAACATTCAGTACTTC	CASSLAGRGAKNIQYF
.	.	TRBV7-3	TRBJ2-1	TGTGCCAGCAGCTTAATATCCGGGTTAAACAATGCGCAGTTTTTC	CASSLISGLNNAQFF
.	.	TRBV6-2/TRBV6-3	TRBJ2-7	TGTGCCAGCTGTAGAGTAACCTACGAGCAGTACTTC	CASCRVTYEQYF
.	many	TRBV7-2	TRBJ2-3	TGTGCCAGCAGCAATACGATAGCGGCTGGGAGGACAGATACGCAGTATTTT	CASSNTIAAGRTDTQYF
TRBD2	.	TRBV7-2	TRBJ2-3	TGTGCCAGCGGGGGGCGCGGGGGGGGAGCTGCAGATACGCAGTATTTC	CASGGRGGGAADTQYF
.	few	TRBV24-1	TRBJ2-3	TGTGCCACCAGTGATTTGGACTGGGGCACAGATACGCAGTATTTT	CATSDLDWGTDTQYF
TRBD2	few	TRBV7-8	TRBJ2-5	TGTGCCAGCAGCTTGCGGGGGAAAGAGACCCAGTACTTC	CASSLRGKETQYF
.	.	TRBV12-3/TRBV12-4	TRBJ2-2	TGTGCCAGCAGCCCGGACAGCTGGAGCACCGGGACGCTGTATTTT	CASSPDSWSTGTLYF
.	.	TRBV6-5	TRBJ2-1	TGTGCCAGCAGTTACTCGACGGGGGCCAACAATGAGCAGTTCTTC	CASSYSTGANNEQFF